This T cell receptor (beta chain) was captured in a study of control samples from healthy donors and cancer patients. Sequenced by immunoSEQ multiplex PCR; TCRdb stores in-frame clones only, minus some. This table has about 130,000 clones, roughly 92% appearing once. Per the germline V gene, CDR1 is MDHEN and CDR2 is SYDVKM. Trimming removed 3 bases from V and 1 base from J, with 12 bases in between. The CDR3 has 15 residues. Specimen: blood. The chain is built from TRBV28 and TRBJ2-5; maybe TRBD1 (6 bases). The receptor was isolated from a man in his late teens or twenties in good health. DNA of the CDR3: TGTGCCAGCAGTTTTGAGACAGGAATCCAAGAGACCCAGTACTTC. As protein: CASSFETGIQETQYF.